This T cell receptor beta chain was captured in a study of CD8 T cells in Susac syndrome. After extraction with the RNeasy kit, about 0.45 to 1 ug of the RNA was reverse transcribed using random hexamers. An immunoSEQ multiplex PCR generated amplified TCR beta CDR3 products spanning 54 Vbeta and 13 Jbeta. TCRdb fed the immunoSEQ multiplex PCR reads into MiXCR, producing one record per CDR3 protein. The sample has about 300,000 distinct CDR3 sequences; approximately 84% are singletons. CDR1 is PRHDT, CDR2 FYEKMQ, per germline (reference sequence). Trimming at V came to 5 bases and at J to 3 bases, leaving 8 bases not matched to a gene. The CDR3 is 15 amino acids.

This receptor was taken from a human donor with multiple sclerosis. The genes are TRBV13 and TRBJ2-7; 9 positions match TRBD1. The sample consisted of CD8+ T cells from PBMCs. CDR3 residues: CASSPSGQGFYEQYF. The CDR3 region has the DNA TGTGCCAGCAGCCCTTCGGGACAGGGTTTCTACGAGCAGTACTTC.